The 21 T cell receptor beta chains listed next were all sequenced from one sample in a study of OX40 agonist ivuxolimab in advanced cancers. TCRdb's table, derived via immunoSEQ multiplex PCR, lists solely in-frame clones and lacks some. The sample shows under 85,000 clones, approximately 94% of them seen only once. Sequenced material: CD4+ or CD8+ T cells sorted from blood, taken in a trial of the OX40 agonist ivuxolimab. Source of these receptors: an adult with an advanced solid tumor such as melanoma, head and neck, liver or kidney cancer.

This clone has a handful of counts. The gene calls are TRBV7-2 and TRBJ2-1, with 8 positions matching TRBD2. CDR1 and CDR2 (germline): SGHTA, FQGNSA. The J segment lost 6 bases and the V segment lost 2 bases, leaving 6 bases of the junction unmatched. The length of the CDR3 is 15 residues. The CDR3 loop is CASSLQSGSGNEQFF. The CDR3 DNA reads TGTGCCAGCAGCTTACAGAGCGGGAGTGGCAATGAGCAGTTCTTC. The variable domain in full, with the rest retrieved from reference TRBV7-2 and TRBJ2-1, is GAGVSQSPSNKVTEKGKDVELRCDPISGHTALYWYRQSLGQGLEFLIYFQGNSAPDKSGLPSDRFSAERTGGSVSTLTIQRTQQEDSAVYLCASSLQSGSGNEQFFGPGTRLTVL.

This chain joins TRBV5-1 and TRBJ2-5; no reliable D call. V lost 0 bases and J 0 bases, leaving 9 bases between the germline ends. Germline V gene data show CDR1 as SGHRS and CDR2 as YFSETQ. The CDR3 extends over 15 amino acids. The CDR3 spells CASSLAIGYQETQYF. CDR3 DNA sequence: TGCGCCAGCAGCTTGGCCATTGGGTACCAAGAGACCCAGTACTTC.

The V call is TRBV28, the J call TRBJ2-6, with D unclear. The CDR3 covers 14 residues. Per germline, CDR1 MDHEN and CDR2 SYDVKM. The V and J ends lost 7 bases and 1 base respectively, with 8 bases between them. The CDR3 DNA is TGTGCCAGCAATTGGGGTTCTGGGGCCAACGTCCTGACTTTC. Protein product: CASNWGSGANVLTF.

This chain links TRBV7-6 with TRBJ1-5; 12 bases map to TRBD1. CDR1 is SGHVS and CDR2 is FNYEAQ in the germline V gene. The length of the CDR3 is 19 residues. Trimming cost V 5 bases and J 2 bases; bases outside gene matches: 13. The CDR3 nucleotides are TGTGCCAGCAGCCTCCGGGACAGGGGGCAGGGTAATCGCAATCAGCCCCAGCATTTT. Translation gives CASSLRDRGQGNRNQPQHF.

This clone was observed a single time. The chain carries TRBV27 and TRBJ2-3, with TRBD2 as a possible D gene (6 bases). The CDR3 covers 14 residues. Germline V gene lookup returns CDR1 MNHEY and CDR2 SMNVEV (reference sequence). Between the trimmed V and J ends, which lost 5 bases and 6 bases, there was a span of 15 bases. The CDR3 DNA follows: TGTGCCAGCAGTCCCCGTGGCGGGAAGGATACGCAGTATTTT. This translates into CASSPRGGKDTQYF.

The chain combines TRBV7-9 with TRBJ2-5; 14 bases are a match to TRBD2. The CDR3 loop spans 17 amino acids. CDR1 and CDR2 (germline): SEHNR, FQNEAQ (reference sequence). Trimming cost V 4 bases and J 4 bases; bases outside gene matches: 8. The CDR3 DNA sequence: TGTGCCAGCAGCTCAGGGACTAGCGGGAGTTTAGGAGAGACCCAGTACTTC. Translation: CASSSGTSGSLGETQYF.

V and J are TRBV5-1 and TRBJ2-7, with TRBD1 matching 9 bases. CDR3 length: 14 amino acids. J gave up 5 bases and V 5 bases, and 8 bases lay outside the gene matches. Germline V gives CDR1 SGHRS, CDR2 YFSETQ. The CDR3 loop is CASRWTGDSNEQYF. CDR3 coding DNA: TGCGCCAGCAGATGGACAGGGGATTCGAACGAGCAGTACTTC.

The chain couples TRBV20-1 to TRBJ2-5, with D hard to call. Deletions cut 0 bases from V and 5 bases from J, with 4 bases between. The CDR3 has 11 amino acids. The germline V gene has CDR1 DFQATT and CDR2 SNEGSKA (reference sequence). CDR3 loop: CSARDMETQYF. The CDR3 DNA reads TGCAGTGCTAGAGATATGGAGACCCAGTACTTC.

V and J are TRBV6-6 and TRBJ2-3, with D possibly being TRBD2 (6 bases). V gave up 7 bases and J gave up 5 bases, with 13 bases separating them. Germline values: CDR1 MNHNY, CDR2 SVGAGI (reference sequence). The CDR3 has 13 amino acids. CDR3: CASTSRREDTQYF. DNA of the CDR3: TGTGCCAGCACCAGCCGGAGGGAAGATACGCAGTATTTT.

V gene TRBV19 combines with J gene TRBJ1-2, with D perhaps TRBD1 (6 bases). V was clipped by 3 bases and J by 4 bases, with 12 bases between them. The CDR3 loop spans 14 amino acids. Per germline, CDR1 LNHDA and CDR2 SQIVND (reference sequence). The CDR3 DNA reads as TGTGCCAGTAGTATCGGGGGGCGGACCTATGGCTACACCTTC. Encoded protein: CASSIGGRTYGYTF.

This chain uses TRBV19 with TRBJ2-3; D might be TRBD2 (5 bases). The germline gives CDR1 LNHDA, CDR2 SQIVND (reference sequence). Trimming took off 6 bases at V and 1 base at J, with 8 bases between the two ends. CDR3 length equals 13 residues. Written as DNA, the CDR3 is TGTGCCAGTAGCCTAGCAGGCACAGATACGCAGTATTTT. This encodes CASSLAGTDTQYF.

J is TRBJ2-3 and V is TRBV7-2; D not resolved. With 1 base removed from V and 6 bases from J, the gap between germline ends came to 8 bases. The CDR3 sequence is 13 residues long. Germline V gene sequence: CDR1 SGHTA, CDR2 FQGNSA. DNA for the CDR3: TGTGCCAGCAGCTTAGGCCCCCCCGATACGCAGTATTTT. Protein sequence: CASSLGPPDTQYF.

The V call is TRBV29-1, the J call TRBJ2-5; D ambiguous. The V and J ends lost 2 bases and 4 bases respectively, with 8 bases between them. The CDR3 runs 12 residues. Germline V CDR1 and CDR2: SQVTM, ANQGSEA. The CDR3 sequence: CSVELSGETQYF. CDR3 bases: TGCAGCGTTGAACTTTCAGGAGAGACCCAGTACTTC.

This chain links TRBV18 with TRBJ1-1; a possible D gene is TRBD1 (5 bases). Trimming stripped 3 bases from V and 11 bases from J, with 13 bases between. CDR3 size: 12 residues. The germline gives CDR1 KGHSH, CDR2 LQKENI. The CDR3 sequence is CASSPKGKVAFF. The DNA for the CDR3 is TGTGCCAGCTCACCTAAGGGGAAGGTGGCTTTCTTT.

This clone was seen a single time. J is TRBJ1-3 and V is TRBV6-6; D gene unclear. The V end lost 5 bases, the J end lost 0 bases, and 2 bases lay between the germline ends. This CDR3 contains 12 residues. Germline CDR1 reads MNHNY; CDR2 reads SVGAGI (reference sequence). The CDR3 spells CASSTSGNTIYF. In DNA, the CDR3 is TGTGCCAGCAGTACCTCTGGAAACACCATATATTTT.

As DNA, the CDR3 is TGTGCCAGCAGCTCTCCGGGCGGGAAACAAGAGACCCAGTACTTC. Translation: CASSSPGGKQETQYF. The rearrangement uses TRBV5-4 and TRBJ2-5; the D gene is possibly TRBD2 (6 bases). V was cut by 3 bases and J by 2 bases, with 14 bases left in between. This CDR3 has 15 amino acids. Germline V gives CDR1 SGHNT, CDR2 YYREEE (reference sequence).

The chain combines TRBV7-2 with TRBJ2-5, with D possibly TRBD1 on 6 matching bases. V was pared by 5 bases and J by 4 bases, with 14 bases between. The germline V gene has CDR1 SGHTA and CDR2 FQGNSA. This CDR3 region has 14 residues. DNA for the CDR3: TGTGCCAGCAGCCACACAGGGTTAGGAGAGACCCAGTACTTC. Translation: CASSHTGLGETQYF.

The chain combines TRBV7-3 with TRBJ2-5; weak D call: TRBD2 (5 bases). V was shortened by 3 bases and J by 4 bases, with 9 bases between the two germline ends. In germline, CDR1 is SGHTA, CDR2 FQGTGA. CDR3 length: 13 residues. The CDR3 region has the DNA TGTGCCAGCAGCTTTGGGAGCGGAGAGACCCAGTACTTC. Residues: CASSFGSGETQYF.

This chain joins TRBV7-2 and TRBJ2-5; D not certain. Trimming stripped 2 bases from V and 2 bases from J, with 6 bases between. The length of the CDR3 is 13 residues. CDR1 and CDR2 (germline): SGHTA, FQGNSA. The CDR3 reads CASSLHSQETQYF. CDR3 DNA sequence: TGTGCCAGCAGCTTACACAGTCAAGAGACCCAGTACTTC.

V is TRBV5-1 and J is TRBJ2-2, with D perhaps TRBD2 (5 bases). Trimming took off 4 bases at V and 1 base at J, with 11 bases between the two ends. Germline V gives CDR1 SGHRS, CDR2 YFSETQ. CDR3 length: 15 residues. DNA for the CDR3: TGCGCCAGCAGCAGGGCACTAGGGAACACCGGGGAGCTGTTTTTT. This gives the protein CASSRALGNTGELFF.

This chain links TRBV5-1 with TRBJ2-7; maybe TRBD2 (5 bases). In germline, CDR1 is SGHRS, CDR2 YFSETQ. The CDR3 is 14 residues long. The V end lost 1 base, the J end lost 3 bases, and 11 bases lay between the germline ends. CDR3 sequence: CASSLNQRNYEQYF. The CDR3 nucleotides read TGCGCCAGCAGCTTGAACCAGCGGAACTACGAGCAGTACTTC.